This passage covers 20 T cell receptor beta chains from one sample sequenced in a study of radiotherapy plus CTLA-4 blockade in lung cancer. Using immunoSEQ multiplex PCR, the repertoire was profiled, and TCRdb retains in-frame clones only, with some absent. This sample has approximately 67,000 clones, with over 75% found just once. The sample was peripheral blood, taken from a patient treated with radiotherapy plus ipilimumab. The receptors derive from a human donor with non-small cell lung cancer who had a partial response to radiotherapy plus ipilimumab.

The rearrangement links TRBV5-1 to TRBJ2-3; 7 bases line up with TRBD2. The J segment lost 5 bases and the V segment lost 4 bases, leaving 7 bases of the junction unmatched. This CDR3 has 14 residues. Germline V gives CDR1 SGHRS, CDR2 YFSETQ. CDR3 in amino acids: CASSLGTKGDTQYF. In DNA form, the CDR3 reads TGCGCCAGCAGCCTCGGGACTAAGGGAGATACGCAGTATTTT.

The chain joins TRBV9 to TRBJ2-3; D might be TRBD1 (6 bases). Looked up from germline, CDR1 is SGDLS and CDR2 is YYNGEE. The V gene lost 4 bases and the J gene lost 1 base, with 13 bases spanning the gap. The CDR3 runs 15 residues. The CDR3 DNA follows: TGTGCCAGCAGCCTTCAGGGGACCCGCACAGATACGCAGTATTTT. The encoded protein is CASSLQGTRTDTQYF.

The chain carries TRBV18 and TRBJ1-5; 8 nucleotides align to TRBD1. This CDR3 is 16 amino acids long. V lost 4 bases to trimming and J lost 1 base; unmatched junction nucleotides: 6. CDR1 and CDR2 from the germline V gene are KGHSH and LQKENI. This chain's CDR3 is CASSHSDRVSNQPQHF. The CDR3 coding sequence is TGTGCCAGCTCACACTCGGACAGGGTGAGCAATCAGCCCCAGCATTTT.

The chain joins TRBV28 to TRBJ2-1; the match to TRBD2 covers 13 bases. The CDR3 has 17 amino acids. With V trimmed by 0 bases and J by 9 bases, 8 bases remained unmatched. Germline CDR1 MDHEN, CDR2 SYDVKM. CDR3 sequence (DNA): TGTGCCAGCAGTTTATGGGAACTAGCGGGAGGGCCAGGTGAGCAGTTCTTC. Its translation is CASSLWELAGGPGEQFF.

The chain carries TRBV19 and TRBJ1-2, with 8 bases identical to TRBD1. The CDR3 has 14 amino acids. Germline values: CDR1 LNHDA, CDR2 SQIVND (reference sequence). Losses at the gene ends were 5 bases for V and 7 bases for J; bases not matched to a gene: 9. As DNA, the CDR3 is TGTGCCAGTAGTGCAAGACAGGGGACGTTTGGCTACACCTTC. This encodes CASSARQGTFGYTF.

The chain's CDR3 is CASSARLAGSYEQYF. The CDR3, as DNA: TGTGCCAGCAGCGCCCGACTAGCGGGTAGCTACGAGCAGTACTTC. The chain employs TRBV7-2 and TRBJ2-7, with 10 nucleotides matching TRBD2. V lost 5 bases to trimming and J lost 3 bases; unmatched junction nucleotides: 7. The CDR3 spans 15 residues. Germline-derived CDR1 and CDR2 are SGHTA and FQGNSA.

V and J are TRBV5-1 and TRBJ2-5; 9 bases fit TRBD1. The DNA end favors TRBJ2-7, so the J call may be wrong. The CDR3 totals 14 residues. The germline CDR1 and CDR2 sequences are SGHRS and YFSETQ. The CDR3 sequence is CASSLGDRVHEQYF. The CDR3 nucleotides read TGCGCCAGCAGCTTGGGGGACAGGGTCCACGAGCAGTACTTC.

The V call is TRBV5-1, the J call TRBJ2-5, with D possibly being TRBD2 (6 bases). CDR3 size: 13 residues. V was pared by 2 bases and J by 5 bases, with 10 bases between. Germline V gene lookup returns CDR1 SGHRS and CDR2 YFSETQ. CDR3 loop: CASSFSSVETQYF. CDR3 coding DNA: TGCGCCAGCAGCTTCTCTAGCGTTGAGACCCAGTACTTC.

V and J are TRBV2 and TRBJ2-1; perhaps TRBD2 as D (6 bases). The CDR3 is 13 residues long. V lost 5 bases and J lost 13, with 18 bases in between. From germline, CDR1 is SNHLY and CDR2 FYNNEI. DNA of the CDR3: TGTGCCAGCAGTCAGTCCCGGGACTGGAATCAGTTCTTC. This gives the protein CASSQSRDWNQFF.

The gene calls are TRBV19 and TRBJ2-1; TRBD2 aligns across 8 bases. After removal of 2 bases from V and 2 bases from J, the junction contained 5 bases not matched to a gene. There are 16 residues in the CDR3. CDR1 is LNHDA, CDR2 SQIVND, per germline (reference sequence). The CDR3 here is CASSIIAGGPYNEQFF. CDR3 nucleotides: TGTGCCAGTAGTATAATCGCGGGAGGCCCCTACAATGAGCAGTTCTTC.

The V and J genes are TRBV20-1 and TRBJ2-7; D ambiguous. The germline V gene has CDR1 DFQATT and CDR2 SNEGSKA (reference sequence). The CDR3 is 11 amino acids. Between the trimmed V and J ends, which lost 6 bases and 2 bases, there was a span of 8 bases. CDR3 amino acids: CSASEAYEQYF. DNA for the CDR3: TGCAGTGCCTCAGAAGCCTACGAGCAGTACTTC.

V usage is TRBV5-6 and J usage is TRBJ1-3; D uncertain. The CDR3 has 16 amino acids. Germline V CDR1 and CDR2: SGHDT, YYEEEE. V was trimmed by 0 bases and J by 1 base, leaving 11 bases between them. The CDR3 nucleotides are TGTGCCAGCAGCTTGGAGCGGACGAGGTCTGGAAACACCATATATTTT. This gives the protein CASSLERTRSGNTIYF.

CDR3 protein: CASSGAQLDQETQYF. The CDR3 coding sequence is TGTGCCAGCAGTGGAGCTCAACTAGACCAAGAGACCCAGTACTTC. The V gene is TRBV6-1, the J gene TRBJ2-5; tentative D call: TRBD2 (5 bases). The CDR3 covers 15 residues. Trimming stripped 4 bases from V and 0 bases from J, with 12 bases between. Per the germline V gene, CDR1 is MNHNS and CDR2 is SASEGT.

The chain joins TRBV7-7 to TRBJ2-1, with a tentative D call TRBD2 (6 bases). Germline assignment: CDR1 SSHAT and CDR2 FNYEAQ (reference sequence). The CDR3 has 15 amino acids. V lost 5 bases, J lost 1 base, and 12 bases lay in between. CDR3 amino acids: CASSPGAGSYNEQFF. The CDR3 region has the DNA TGTGCCAGCAGCCCCGGGGCGGGGTCCTACAATGAGCAGTTCTTC.

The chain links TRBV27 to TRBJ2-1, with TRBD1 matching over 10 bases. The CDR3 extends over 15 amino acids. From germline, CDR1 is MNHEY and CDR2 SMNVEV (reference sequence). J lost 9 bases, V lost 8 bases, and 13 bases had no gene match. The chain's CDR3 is CASHAGTGVKGEQFF. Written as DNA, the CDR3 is TGTGCCAGCCACGCCGGGACAGGGGTGAAGGGTGAGCAGTTCTTC.

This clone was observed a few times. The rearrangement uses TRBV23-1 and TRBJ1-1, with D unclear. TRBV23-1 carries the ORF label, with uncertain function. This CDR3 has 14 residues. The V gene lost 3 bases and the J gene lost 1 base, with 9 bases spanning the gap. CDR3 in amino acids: CASSQYNPNTEAFF. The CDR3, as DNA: TGCGCCAGCAGTCAGTACAATCCGAACACTGAAGCTTTCTTT.

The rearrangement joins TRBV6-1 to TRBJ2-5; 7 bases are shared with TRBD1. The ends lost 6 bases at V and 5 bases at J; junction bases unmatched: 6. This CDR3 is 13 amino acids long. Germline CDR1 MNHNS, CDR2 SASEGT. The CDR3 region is CASSRQGRETQYF. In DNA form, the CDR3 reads TGTGCCAGCAGCCGACAGGGCCGCGAGACCCAGTACTTC.

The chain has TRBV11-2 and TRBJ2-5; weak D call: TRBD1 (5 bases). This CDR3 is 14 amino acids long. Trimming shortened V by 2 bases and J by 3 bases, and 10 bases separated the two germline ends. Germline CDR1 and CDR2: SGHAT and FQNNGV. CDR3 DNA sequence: TGTGCCAGCAGCTTATCCGACAGCAAAGAGACCCAGTACTTC. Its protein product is CASSLSDSKETQYF.

The CDR3 region has the DNA TGTGCCAGTAGCCGAAGGACAGGGGGCGGTGAGCAGTTCTTC. It yields the protein CASSRRTGGGEQFF. The chain is built from TRBV19 and TRBJ2-1; the match to TRBD1 covers 11 bases. Per the germline V gene, CDR1 is LNHDA and CDR2 is SQIVND (reference sequence). The CDR3 is made up of 14 amino acids. Germline trimming cut 6 bases from V and 9 bases from J; bases unmatched to any gene: 7.

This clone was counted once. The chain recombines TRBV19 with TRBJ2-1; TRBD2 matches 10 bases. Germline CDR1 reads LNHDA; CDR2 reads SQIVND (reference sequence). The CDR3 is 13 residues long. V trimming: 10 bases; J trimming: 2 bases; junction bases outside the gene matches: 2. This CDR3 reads CATGLAAYNEQFF. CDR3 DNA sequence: TGTGCCACAGGACTAGCGGCCTACAATGAGCAGTTCTTC.